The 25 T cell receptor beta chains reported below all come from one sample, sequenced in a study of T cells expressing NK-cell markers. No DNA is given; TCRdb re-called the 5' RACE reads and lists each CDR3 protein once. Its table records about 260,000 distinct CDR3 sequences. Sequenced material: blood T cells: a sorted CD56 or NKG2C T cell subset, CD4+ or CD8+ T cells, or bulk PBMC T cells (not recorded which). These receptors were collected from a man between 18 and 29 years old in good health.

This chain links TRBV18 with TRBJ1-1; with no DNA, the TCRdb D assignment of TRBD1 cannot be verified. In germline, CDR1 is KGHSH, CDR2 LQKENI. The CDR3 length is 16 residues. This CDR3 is CASSPLKTGRNTEAFF.

CDR3 sequence: CSVEGSGYGYTF. The V gene is TRBV29-1, the J gene TRBJ1-2. This CDR3 comprises 12 residues. CDR1 SQVTM and CDR2 ANQGSEA come from the germline V gene.

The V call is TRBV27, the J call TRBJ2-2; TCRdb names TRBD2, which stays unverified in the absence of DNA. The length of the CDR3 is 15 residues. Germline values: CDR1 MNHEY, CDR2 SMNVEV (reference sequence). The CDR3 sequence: CASSSRTSGNGELFF.

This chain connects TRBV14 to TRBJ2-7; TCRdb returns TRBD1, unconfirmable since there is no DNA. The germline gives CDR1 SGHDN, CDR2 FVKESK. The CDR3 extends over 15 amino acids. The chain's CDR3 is CASSPWGQGAYEQYF.

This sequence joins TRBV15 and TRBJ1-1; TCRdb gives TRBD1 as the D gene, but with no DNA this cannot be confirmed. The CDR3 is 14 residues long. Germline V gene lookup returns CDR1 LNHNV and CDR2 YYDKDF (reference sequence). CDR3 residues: CATSRDSSGGIAFF.

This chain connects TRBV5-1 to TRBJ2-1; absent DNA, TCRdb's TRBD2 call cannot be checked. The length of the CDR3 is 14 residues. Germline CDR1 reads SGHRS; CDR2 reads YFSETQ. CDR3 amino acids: CASSVPSGNPEQFF.

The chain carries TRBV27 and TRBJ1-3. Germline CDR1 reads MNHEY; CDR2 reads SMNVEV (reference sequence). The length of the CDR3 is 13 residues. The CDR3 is CASSTSVGNTIYF.

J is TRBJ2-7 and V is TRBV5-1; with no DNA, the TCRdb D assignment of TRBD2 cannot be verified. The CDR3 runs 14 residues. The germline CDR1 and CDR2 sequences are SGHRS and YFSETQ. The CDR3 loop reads CASSLEPAPSEQYF.

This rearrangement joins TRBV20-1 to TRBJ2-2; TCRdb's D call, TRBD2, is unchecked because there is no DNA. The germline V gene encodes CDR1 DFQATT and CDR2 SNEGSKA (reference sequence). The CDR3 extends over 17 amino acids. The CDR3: CSARDLKGPANTGELFF.

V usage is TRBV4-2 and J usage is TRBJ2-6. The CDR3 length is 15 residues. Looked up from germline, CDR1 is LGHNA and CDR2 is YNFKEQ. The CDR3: CASSQGRSGANVLTF.

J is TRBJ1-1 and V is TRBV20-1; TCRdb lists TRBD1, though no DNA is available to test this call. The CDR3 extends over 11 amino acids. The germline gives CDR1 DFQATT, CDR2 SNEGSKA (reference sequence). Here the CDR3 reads CSAAQVPEAFF.

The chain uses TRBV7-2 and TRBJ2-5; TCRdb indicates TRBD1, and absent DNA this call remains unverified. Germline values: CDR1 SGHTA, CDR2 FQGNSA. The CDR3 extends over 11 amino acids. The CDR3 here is CASSLWGPQYF. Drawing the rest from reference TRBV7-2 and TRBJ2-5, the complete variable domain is GAGVSQSPSNKVTEKGKDVELRCDPISGHTALYWYRQSLGQGLEFLIYFQGNSAPDKSGLPSDRFSAERTGGSVSTLTIQRTQQEDSAVYLCASSLWGPQYFGPGTRLLVL.

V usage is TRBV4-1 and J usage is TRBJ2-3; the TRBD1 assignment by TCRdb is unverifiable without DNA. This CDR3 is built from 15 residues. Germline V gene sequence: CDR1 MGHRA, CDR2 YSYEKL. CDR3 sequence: CASSQDGTNTDTQYF.

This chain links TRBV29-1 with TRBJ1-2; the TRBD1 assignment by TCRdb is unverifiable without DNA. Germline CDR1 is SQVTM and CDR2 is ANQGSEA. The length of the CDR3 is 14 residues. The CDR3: CSVARQGSDYGYTF. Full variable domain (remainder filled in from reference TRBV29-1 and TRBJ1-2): SAVISQKPSRDICQRGTSLTIQCQVDSQVTMMFWYRQQPGQSLTLIATANQGSEATYESGFVIDKFPISRPNLTFSTLTVSNMSPEDSSIYLCSVARQGSDYGYTFGSGTRLTVV.

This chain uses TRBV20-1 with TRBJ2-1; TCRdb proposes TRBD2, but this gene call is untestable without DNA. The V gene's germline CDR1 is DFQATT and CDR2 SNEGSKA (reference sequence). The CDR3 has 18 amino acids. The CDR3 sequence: CSAQKGLGTISSYNEQFF.

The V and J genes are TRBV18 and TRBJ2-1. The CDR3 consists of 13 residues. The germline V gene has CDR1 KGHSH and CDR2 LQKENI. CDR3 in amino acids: CASSPMTSNEQFF. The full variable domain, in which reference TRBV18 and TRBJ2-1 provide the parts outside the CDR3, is NAGVMQNPRHLVRRRGQEARLRCSPMKGHSHVYWYRQLPEEGLKFMVYLQKENIIDESGMPKERFSAEFPKEGPSILRIQQVVRGDSAAYFCASSPMTSNEQFFGPGTRLTVL.

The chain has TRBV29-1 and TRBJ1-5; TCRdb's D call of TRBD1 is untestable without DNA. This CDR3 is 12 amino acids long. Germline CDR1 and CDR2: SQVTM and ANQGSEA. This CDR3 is CSVGTDFQPQHF.

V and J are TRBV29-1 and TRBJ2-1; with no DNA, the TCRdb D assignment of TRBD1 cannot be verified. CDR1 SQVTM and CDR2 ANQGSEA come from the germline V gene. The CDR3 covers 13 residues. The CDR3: CSAGQARYNEQFF.

The CDR3 loop is CASGPRKSTDTQYF. The chain employs TRBV25-1 and TRBJ2-3; with no DNA, the TCRdb D assignment of TRBD2 cannot be verified. The CDR3 covers 14 residues. Germline V lookup: CDR1 MGHDK, CDR2 SYGVNS.

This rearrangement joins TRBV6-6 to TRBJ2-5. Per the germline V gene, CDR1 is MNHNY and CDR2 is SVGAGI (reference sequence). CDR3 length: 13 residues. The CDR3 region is CASSYSLGETQYF.

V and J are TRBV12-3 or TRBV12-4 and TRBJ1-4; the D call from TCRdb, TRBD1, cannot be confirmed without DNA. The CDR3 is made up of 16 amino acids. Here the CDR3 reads CASRPTGGLGIGKLFF.

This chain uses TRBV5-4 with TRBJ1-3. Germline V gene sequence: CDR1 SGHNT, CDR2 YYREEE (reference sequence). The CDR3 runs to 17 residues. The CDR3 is CASSLDRGLSAGNTIYF.

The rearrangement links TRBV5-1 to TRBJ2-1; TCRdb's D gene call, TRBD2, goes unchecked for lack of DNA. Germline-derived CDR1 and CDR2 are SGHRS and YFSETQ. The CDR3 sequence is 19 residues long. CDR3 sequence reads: CASSLGLAGELWSYNEQFF.

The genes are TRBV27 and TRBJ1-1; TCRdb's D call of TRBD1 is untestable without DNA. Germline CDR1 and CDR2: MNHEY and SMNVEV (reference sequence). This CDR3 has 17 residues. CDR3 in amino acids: CASSLGMGGLRNTEAFF.

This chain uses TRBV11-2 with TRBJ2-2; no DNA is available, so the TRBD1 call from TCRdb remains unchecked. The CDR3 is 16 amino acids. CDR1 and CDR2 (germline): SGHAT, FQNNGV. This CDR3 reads CASSLVVGTISGELFF.